A single sample is the source of the 27 T cell receptor beta chains below, sequenced in a study of T cell responses to AZD1222 COVID-19 vaccine. Profiling relied on immunoSEQ multiplex PCR, and the TCRdb table lists in-frame clones only, not all of them. The repertoire consists of 65,000 to 90,000 clones, with about 88% occurring once and the leading ten covering around 9.3%. This material consisted of peripheral blood, taken 28 days after the second AZD1222 dose. The receptors shown here come from an adult who received the AZD1222 COVID-19 vaccine.

The V and J genes are TRBV12-3 or TRBV12-4 and TRBJ1-2; 7 nucleotides match TRBD1. The CDR3 length is 13 residues. J was trimmed by 4 bases and V by 6 bases; bases with no gene match: 5. The CDR3 DNA follows: TGTGCCAGCAGCACCGGGACAGTCTATGGCTACACCTTC. Translated, it gives CASSTGTVYGYTF.

The V gene is TRBV19, the J gene TRBJ2-7, with D tentatively TRBD1 (6 bases). With 5 bases removed from V and 0 bases from J, the gap between germline ends came to 17 bases. Germline V lookup: CDR1 LNHDA, CDR2 SQIVND (reference sequence). The CDR3 totals 16 residues. CDR3 sequence reads: CASSQPRGQASYEQYF. In nucleotides, the CDR3 is TGTGCCAGTAGTCAGCCACGGGGACAAGCCTCCTACGAGCAGTACTTC.

This clone was detected only a few times. The chain uses TRBV19 and TRBJ2-3; the D is unclear. Per the germline V gene, CDR1 is LNHDA and CDR2 is SQIVND (reference sequence). This CDR3 is built from 17 residues. V was pared by 1 base and J by 1 base, with 15 bases between. CDR3 residues: CASSIGSRSSGTDTQYF. The CDR3 DNA sequence: TGTGCCAGTAGTATAGGGTCCAGGTCCTCGGGCACAGATACGCAGTATTTT.

The genes are TRBV12-3 or TRBV12-4 and TRBJ1-1, with D possibly TRBD1 on 5 matching bases. The length of the CDR3 is 12 residues. V gave up 1 base and J gave up 7 bases, with 7 bases separating them. The CDR3 is CASSLGGDEAFF. The CDR3 bases are TGTGCCAGCAGTTTAGGGGGCGATGAAGCTTTCTTT.

This chain uses TRBV7-3 with TRBJ2-1, with 11 bases identical to TRBD2. Germline V CDR1 and CDR2: SGHTA, FQGTGA. This CDR3 contains 15 residues. V lost 7 bases to trimming and J lost 2 bases; unmatched junction nucleotides: 4. The CDR3 DNA is TGTGCCAGCAACTTGGGACTAGCGGCCTACAATGAGCAGTTCTTC. Its protein product is CASNLGLAAYNEQFF.

The chain joins TRBV27 to TRBJ1-5, with D possibly being TRBD1 (5 bases). Trimming removed 5 bases at V and 0 bases at J, with 11 bases between. This CDR3 has 15 amino acids. Germline V lookup: CDR1 MNHEY, CDR2 SMNVEV (reference sequence). CDR3 protein: CASSRGGYSNQPQHF. Written as DNA, the CDR3 is TGTGCCAGCAGTCGTGGGGGGTATAGCAATCAGCCCCAGCATTTT.

Here the CDR3 DNA reads TGCGCCAGCAGCTTGGTCGGGGCGGGCACCGGGGAGCTGTTTTTT. Its translation: CASSLVGAGTGELFF. The genes are TRBV5-1 and TRBJ2-2; D is tentatively TRBD1 or TRBD2 (5 bases each). Germline V gene data show CDR1 as SGHRS and CDR2 as YFSETQ. V was pared by 0 bases and J by 4 bases, with 10 bases between. The CDR3 extends over 15 amino acids.

V is TRBV19 and J is TRBJ2-3; D assignment may be TRBD1 or TRBD2 (5 bases each). The germline V and J ends were trimmed by 7 bases and 4 bases, with 18 bases remaining between them. CDR3 length: 15 amino acids. The germline gives CDR1 LNHDA, CDR2 SQIVND (reference sequence). DNA of the CDR3: TGTGCCAGTATGGGCCGGGACCAGAAGGCAGATACGCAGTATTTT. The encoded protein is CASMGRDQKADTQYF.

The genes are TRBV7-7 and TRBJ2-3; 10 bases fit TRBD2. V shed 5 bases and J 3 bases; nucleotides not matched to a gene: 5. The CDR3 spans 15 residues. Germline V lookup: CDR1 SSHAT, CDR2 FNYEAQ (reference sequence). The CDR3 protein is CASSLGLAATDTQYF. The CDR3 coding sequence is TGTGCCAGCAGCCTCGGACTAGCGGCGACAGATACGCAGTATTTT.

The chain couples TRBV7-3 to TRBJ2-1; maybe TRBD2 (6 bases). Trimming shortened V by 3 bases and J by 3 bases, and 12 bases separated the two germline ends. This CDR3 is built from 15 residues. CDR1 and CDR2 (germline): SGHTA, FQGTGA. CDR3 in amino acids: CASSFSGRHYNEQFF. For the CDR3, the DNA is TGTGCCAGCAGCTTCTCTGGGAGGCACTACAATGAGCAGTTCTTC.

V and J are TRBV4-2 and TRBJ2-1; TRBD2 aligns across 10 bases. V was clipped by 1 base and J by 8 bases; unmatched bases: 5. CDR3 length: 15 amino acids. Looked up from germline, CDR1 is LGHNA and CDR2 is YNFKEQ. CDR3 sequence (DNA): TGTGCCAGCAGCCAAGGCCTAGCGGGAGTACATGAGCAGTTCTTC. It codes for CASSQGLAGVHEQFF.

V is TRBV9 and J is TRBJ2-3; TRBD2 aligns across 7 bases. This CDR3 is built from 15 residues. J was trimmed by 1 base and V by 4 bases; bases with no gene match: 6. The germline V gene encodes CDR1 SGDLS and CDR2 YYNGEE. The CDR3 is CASSPLSGGTDTQYF. The CDR3 DNA reads as TGTGCCAGCAGCCCATTGAGCGGGGGCACAGATACGCAGTATTTT.

The V gene is TRBV19, the J gene TRBJ1-4, with TRBD1 matching over 10 bases. CDR1 is LNHDA, CDR2 SQIVND, per germline (reference sequence). The CDR3 covers 14 residues. J lost 7 bases, V lost 7 bases, and 6 bases had no gene match. The CDR3 nucleotides read TGTGCCAGTAAGACAGGGGGCGGTTTTGAAAAACTGTTTTTT. Translating gives CASKTGGGFEKLFF.

The chain carries TRBV6-5 and TRBJ2-7; the match to TRBD2 covers 13 bases. With 2 bases clipped from V and 4 bases from J, the junction kept 5 bases outside the gene matches. The CDR3 runs to 16 residues. The germline gives CDR1 MNHEY, CDR2 SVGAGI. This chain's CDR3 is CASSYRTSGGGYEQYF. In DNA form, the CDR3 reads TGTGCCAGCAGTTACCGCACTAGCGGGGGGGGGTACGAGCAGTACTTC.

V is TRBV19 and J is TRBJ1-2; TRBD1 matches at 11 bases. With V trimmed by 6 bases and J by 2 bases, 5 bases remained unmatched. This CDR3 is 15 amino acids long. Looked up from germline, CDR1 is LNHDA and CDR2 is SQIVND (reference sequence). The CDR3, as DNA: TGTGCCAGTAGCGGGAGGACAGGGGGCAACTATGGCTACACCTTC. Amino acid sequence: CASSGRTGGNYGYTF.

This clone was observed a handful of times. The J gene is TRBJ1-5, the V gene TRBV19; TRBD1 might be the D (6 bases). Germline V gene data show CDR1 as LNHDA and CDR2 as SQIVND (reference sequence). The V and J ends lost 10 bases and 2 bases respectively, with 12 bases between them. The CDR3 loop spans 13 amino acids. CDR3 amino acids: CAIKGVGNQPQHF. The DNA of the CDR3 is TGTGCCATAAAGGGGGTCGGCAATCAGCCCCAGCATTTT.

V is TRBV19 and J is TRBJ1-4, with D maybe TRBD1 (6 bases). The length of the CDR3 is 15 residues. CDR1 is LNHDA and CDR2 is SQIVND in the germline V gene (reference sequence). V was shortened by 7 bases and J by 3 bases, with 15 bases between the two germline ends. CDR3 protein: CASKRGLVANEKLFF. For the CDR3, the DNA is TGTGCCAGTAAGAGGGGGTTGGTAGCTAATGAAAAACTGTTTTTT.

This rearrangement joins TRBV5-6 to TRBJ1-2; D call uncertain. Germline-derived CDR1 and CDR2 are SGHDT and YYEEEE. The CDR3 length is 15 residues. With 2 bases removed from V and 2 bases from J, the gap between germline ends came to 13 bases. This CDR3 reads CASSFRSARNYGYTF. The CDR3, as DNA: TGTGCCAGCAGCTTTCGCAGCGCACGAAACTATGGCTACACCTTC.

V and J are TRBV7-3 and TRBJ1-4; 8 positions agree with TRBD1. The CDR3 totals 21 residues. Germline CDR1 is SGHTA and CDR2 is FQGTGA. The J segment lost 0 bases and the V segment lost 0 bases, leaving 15 bases of the junction unmatched. CDR3 DNA: TGTGCCAGCAGCTTAACAGCGGTCAGGGGGCTGGGCTCTGCAACTAATGAAAAACTGTTTTTT. This encodes CASSLTAVRGLGSATNEKLFF.

This clone was seen a single time. The rearrangement uses TRBV7-9 and TRBJ1-1, with D possibly matching TRBD1 (5 bases). The CDR3 contains 13 residues. The germline V gene has CDR1 SEHNR and CDR2 FQNEAQ (reference sequence). Trimming cost V 3 bases and J 6 bases, with 11 bases left between them. The CDR3, as DNA: TGTGCCAGCAGCTTTGAGGGGAAGTCTGAAGCTTTCTTT. It is translated as CASSFEGKSEAFF.

V usage is TRBV27 and J usage is TRBJ1-1; TRBD1 is a possible D gene (5 bases). The CDR3 spans 15 residues. The ends were cut back, 5 bases at V and 4 bases at J, with 17 bases in the middle. Germline CDR1 is MNHEY and CDR2 is SMNVEV (reference sequence). DNA of the CDR3: TGTGCCAGCAGTCCCCCGGCAGGGTGGGGCACTGAAGCTTTCTTT. The encoded protein is CASSPPAGWGTEAFF.

The chain couples TRBV5-6 to TRBJ1-2; tentative D call: TRBD1 (6 bases). This CDR3 has 15 amino acids. Germline CDR1 and CDR2: SGHDT and YYEEEE. The germline V and J ends were trimmed by 5 bases and 4 bases, with 18 bases remaining between them. Here the CDR3 reads CASSKEHRDLYGYTF. The DNA for the CDR3 is TGTGCCAGCAGTAAGGAGCACAGGGACCTCTATGGCTACACCTTC.

The J gene is TRBJ1-1, the V gene TRBV28; 9 positions agree with TRBD1. Germline CDR1 MDHEN, CDR2 SYDVKM. The V segment lost 6 bases and the J segment 11 bases; nucleotides outside the gene matches: 4. This CDR3 spans 11 amino acids. As DNA, the CDR3 is TGTGCCAGCAGCCCGACAGGGGGTGCTTTCTTT. This codes for CASSPTGGAFF.

This rearrangement joins TRBV6-5 to TRBJ1-1; D gene unclear. Germline V gene data show CDR1 as MNHEY and CDR2 as SVGAGI. Between the trimmed V and J ends, which lost 2 bases and 1 base, there was a span of 5 bases. The CDR3 extends over 13 amino acids. The CDR3 loop reads CASSYGQNTEAFF. The CDR3 DNA sequence: TGTGCCAGCAGTTACGGGCAGAACACTGAAGCTTTCTTT.

The V call is TRBV19, the J call TRBJ1-1; D not certain. V lost 7 bases to trimming and J lost 0 bases, with 9 bases between them. Germline CDR1 reads LNHDA; CDR2 reads SQIVND (reference sequence). The CDR3 has 13 amino acids. As DNA, the CDR3 is TGTGCCAGTACAGCCTACATGAACACTGAAGCTTTCTTT. Amino acids: CASTAYMNTEAFF.

The chain has TRBV6-2 or TRBV6-3 and TRBJ2-1; D not resolved. There are 12 residues in the CDR3. V dropped 2 bases and J dropped 8 bases, with 7 bases sitting between them. Per the germline V gene, CDR1 is MNHEY and CDR2 is SVGEGT. CDR3 amino acids: CASSYGWDEQFF. The CDR3 DNA sequence: TGTGCCAGCAGTTACGGGTGGGATGAGCAGTTCTTC.

The chain joins TRBV5-1 to TRBJ1-1; no definite D call. Germline V gene data show CDR1 as SGHRS and CDR2 as YFSETQ. Deletions cut 1 base from V and 2 bases from J, with 18 bases between. The CDR3 spans 17 residues. CDR3 sequence reads: CASSLRSVGPGNTEAFF. As DNA, the CDR3 is TGCGCCAGCAGCTTGCGGTCAGTGGGCCCTGGTAACACTGAAGCTTTCTTT.